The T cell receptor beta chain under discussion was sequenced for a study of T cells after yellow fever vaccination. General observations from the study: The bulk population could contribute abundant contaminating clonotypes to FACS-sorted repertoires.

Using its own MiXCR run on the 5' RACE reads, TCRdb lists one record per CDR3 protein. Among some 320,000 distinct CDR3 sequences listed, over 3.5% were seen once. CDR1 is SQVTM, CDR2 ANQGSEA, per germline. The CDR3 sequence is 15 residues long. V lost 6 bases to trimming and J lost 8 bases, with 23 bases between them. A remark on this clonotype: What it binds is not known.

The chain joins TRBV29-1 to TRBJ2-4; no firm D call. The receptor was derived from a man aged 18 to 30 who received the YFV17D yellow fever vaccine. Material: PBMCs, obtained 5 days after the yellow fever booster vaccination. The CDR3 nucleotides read TGCAGCGTGGCCTTGGCATCCCACGACATCGACATTCAGTACTTC. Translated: CSVALASHDIDIQYF.